Listed here are 32 T cell receptor beta chains from one sample, sequenced in a study of T cell repertoires in cytomegalovirus infection. TCRdb re-called the reads through MiXCR, storing one row per CDR3 protein. This table holds more than 250,000 distinct CDR3 sequences, roughly 15% found once. The sequenced material came from PBMCs. The source is a human donor in good health (CMV status not recorded). Some clones in this sample may be carry-over from other donors' samples.

In this sample, this clonotype turned up a few times. The V gene is TRBV15, the J gene TRBJ1-4; D may be TRBD1 (6 bases). CDR3 length equals 18 residues. CDR1 is LNHNV and CDR2 is YYDKDF in the germline V gene (reference sequence). Trimming removed 4 bases from V and 2 bases from J, with 20 bases in between. The CDR3 DNA sequence: TGTGCCACCAGCAACCCTTCGTCGTATACAGGGACTAATGAAAAACTGTTTTTT. This translates into CATSNPSSYTGTNEKLFF. Complete variable domain (other parts from reference TRBV15 and TRBJ1-4): DAMVIQNPRYQVTQFGKPVTLSCSQTLNHNVMYWYQQKSSQAPKLLFHYYDKDFNNEADTPDNFQSRRPNTSFCFLDIRSPGLGDTAMYLCATSNPSSYTGTNEKLFFGSGTQLSVL.

This clonotype has only a few counts. V usage is TRBV19 and J usage is TRBJ2-2; D may be TRBD1 (6 bases). Trimming pared 7 bases from V and 0 bases from J, leaving 9 bases between. The CDR3 runs 14 residues. The germline CDR1 and CDR2 sequences are LNHDA and SQIVND (reference sequence). As DNA, the CDR3 is TGTGCCAGTAAGCGACAGGCGAACACCGGGGAGCTGTTTTTT. Protein: CASKRQANTGELFF.

This clonotype was counted at least ten times. The V and J genes are TRBV6-2 or TRBV6-3 and TRBJ2-7; weak D call: TRBD1 (6 bases). The CDR3 extends over 13 amino acids. From germline, CDR1 is MNHEY and CDR2 SVGEGT. V lost 7 bases and J 11 bases, leaving 21 bases between the germline ends. The CDR3 reads CASTDSSLRVEYF. The CDR3 region has the DNA TGTGCCAGCACGGACAGTAGCCTACGAGTGGAGTACTTC.

This clonotype was observed a handful of times. At one boundary the junction diverges from the germline segment, which might be a read error. J is TRBJ2-2 and V is TRBV7-2; D uncertain. The CDR3 sequence is 15 residues long. Germline assignment: CDR1 SGHTA and CDR2 FQGNSA. Written as DNA, the CDR3 is TGTGCCAGCAGCTTAAGTAACGTGAACTCCGGGGAGCTGTTTTTT. Amino acid sequence: CASSLSNVNSGELFF.

The gene calls are TRBV28 and TRBJ2-1; TRBD2 matches at 7 bases. V dropped 6 bases and J dropped 4; count of bases not matched to a gene: 6. The V gene's germline CDR1 is MDHEN and CDR2 SYDVKM. The CDR3 runs to 14 residues. The CDR3 here is CASREASGYNEQFF. The CDR3 DNA reads as TGTGCCAGCAGGGAGGCTAGCGGTTACAATGAGCAGTTCTTC.

This clonotype was observed a few times. V and J are TRBV20-1 and TRBJ2-7, with 7 bases matching TRBD1. The CDR3 contains 15 residues. The trim removed 7 bases at V and 3 bases at J, leaving 15 bases unmatched. From germline, CDR1 is DFQATT and CDR2 SNEGSKA (reference sequence). The CDR3 DNA reads as TGCAGTGTAGGGGGCGGTACAGGGCCCATCTACGAGCAGTACTTC. This gives the protein CSVGGGTGPIYEQYF.

This clonotype is termed medium-sized. V is TRBV6-1 and J is TRBJ2-2; TRBD1 matches 8 bases. The V gene's germline CDR1 is MNHNS and CDR2 SASEGT. J was trimmed by 4 bases and V by 4 bases; bases with no gene match: 2. The CDR3 totals 14 residues. The CDR3 region has the DNA TGTGCCAGCAGTGCAACAGGGGGCACCGGGGAGCTGTTTTTT. This translates into CASSATGGTGELFF.

This clonotype was seen a handful of times. This chain connects TRBV6-5 to TRBJ1-3; D is uncertain. There are 15 residues in the CDR3. Germline V CDR1 and CDR2: MNHEY, SVGAGI. Trimming cost V 0 bases and J 9 bases, with 15 bases left between them. CDR3 nucleotides: TGTGCCAGCAGTTACTCGAAAGACACCTCTGGCACCATATATTTT. Translating it yields CASSYSKDTSGTIYF.

At least ten counts were recorded for this clonotype. The V and J genes are TRBV5-1 and TRBJ2-2; D gene ambiguous. The CDR3 extends over 15 amino acids. Deletions cut 7 bases from V and 0 bases from J, with 13 bases between. CDR1 and CDR2 from the germline V gene are SGHRS and YFSETQ. This chain's CDR3 is CASHVDLANTGELFF. CDR3 nucleotide sequence: TGCGCCAGCCACGTCGACCTCGCGAACACCGGGGAGCTGTTTTTT.

This clonotype was seen only a few times. This sequence joins TRBV7-3 and TRBJ2-2, with D possibly matching TRBD1 (5 bases). V was cut by 5 bases and J by 2 bases, with 9 bases left in between. CDR3 size: 14 residues. CDR1 is SGHTA and CDR2 is FQGTGA in the germline V gene. The chain's CDR3 is CASSQDRNTGELFF. For the CDR3, the DNA is TGTGCCAGCAGCCAAGACAGAAACACCGGGGAGCTGTTTTTT.

V and J are TRBV5-6 and TRBJ1-2; 8 bases match TRBD1. Looked up from germline, CDR1 is SGHDT and CDR2 is YYEEEE. Trimming cost V 1 base and J 7 bases; bases outside gene matches: 12. CDR3 length equals 16 residues. This CDR3 is CASSLSGTGGVGGYTF. The DNA of the CDR3 is TGTGCCAGCAGCTTGAGTGGGACAGGAGGGGTCGGTGGCTACACCTTC.

This clonotype has just a few counts. The rearrangement joins TRBV28 to TRBJ2-7; D call uncertain. Germline CDR1 reads MDHEN; CDR2 reads SYDVKM. V lost 10 bases, J lost 2 bases, and 15 bases lay in between. CDR3 size: 13 residues. The CDR3, as DNA: TGTGCCACCATCTCAGGCTCCCCCTACGAGCAGTACTTC. This gives the protein CATISGSPYEQYF.

The J gene is TRBJ2-2, the V gene TRBV20-1; D might be TRBD2 (6 bases). V was trimmed by 5 bases and J by 0 bases, leaving 10 bases between them. The CDR3 sequence is 14 residues long. From germline, CDR1 is DFQATT and CDR2 SNEGSKA (reference sequence). The chain's CDR3 is CSAHGGTNTGELFF. The CDR3 region has the DNA TGCAGTGCTCATGGGGGGACGAACACCGGGGAGCTGTTTTTT.

The table lists this clonotype with many counts. The genes are TRBV7-2 and TRBJ1-5; 11 nucleotides match TRBD1. V gave up 5 bases and J gave up 6 bases; unmatched junction bases: 12. Germline V gene lookup returns CDR1 SGHTA and CDR2 FQGNSA. The CDR3 is made up of 17 amino acids. This CDR3 is CASSPMGDRGYFQPQHF. As DNA, the CDR3 is TGTGCCAGCAGCCCCATGGGGGACAGGGGGTATTTTCAGCCCCAGCATTTT.

This clonotype has ten or more counts. J is TRBJ2-1 and V is TRBV6-1; 9 nucleotides agree with TRBD1. Trimming removed 6 bases from V and 7 bases from J; junction bases left unmatched: 16. CDR1 and CDR2 from the germline V gene are MNHNS and SASEGT. The CDR3 runs to 17 residues. In DNA form, the CDR3 reads TGTGCCAGCAGACGTAGCCGGGGGACAGGGTTCACTAATGAGCAGTTCTTC. Protein product: CASRRSRGTGFTNEQFF.

This clonotype showed up many times. The rearrangement links TRBV12-3 or TRBV12-4 to TRBJ1-1; tentatively, D is TRBD1 (6 bases). The CDR3 extends over 14 amino acids. The V gene lost 6 bases and the J gene lost 7 bases, with 18 bases spanning the gap. CDR3 sequence: CASRDSQGPGEAFF. CDR3 nucleotide sequence: TGTGCCAGCAGAGACTCACAGGGCCCCGGTGAAGCTTTCTTT.

This clonotype was seen only a few times. The V gene is TRBV12-5, the J gene TRBJ2-1, with D possibly TRBD2 on 7 matching bases. Germline-derived CDR1 and CDR2 are LGHNT and FRNRAP. Trimming took 6 bases from V and 8 from J, leaving 23 bases between them. The CDR3 consists of 16 residues. In DNA form, the CDR3 reads TGTGCTAGTGGCCCCTCGGGGGCGGGAGCATCGGATGAGCAGTTCTTC. This translates into CASGPSGAGASDEQFF.

This clonotype has at least ten counts. J is TRBJ2-5 and V is TRBV7-2; 9 nucleotides align to TRBD1. Germline-derived CDR1 and CDR2 are SGHTA and FQGNSA. The CDR3 length is 15 residues. J was trimmed by 5 bases and V by 5 bases; bases with no gene match: 9. Written as DNA, the CDR3 is TGTGCCAGCAGCCTCCTCGGACAGGGGTCTGAGACCCAGTACTTC. Encoded protein: CASSLLGQGSETQYF.

This clonotype was seen more than once but under ten times. The chain combines TRBV20-1 with TRBJ2-7; the D is unclear. V was trimmed by 0 bases and J by 3 bases, leaving 9 bases between them. This CDR3 region has 13 residues. The V gene's germline CDR1 is DFQATT and CDR2 SNEGSKA (reference sequence). The CDR3 is CSARDTSLYEQYF. CDR3 sequence (DNA): TGCAGTGCTAGAGATACTTCACTCTACGAGCAGTACTTC.

This clonotype was counted at least ten times. V usage is TRBV2 and J usage is TRBJ2-4; perhaps TRBD1 as D (8 bases). The CDR3 spans 16 residues. Germline lookup yields CDR1 SNHLY and CDR2 FYNNEI. V was clipped by 7 bases and J by 0 bases, with 16 bases between them. The CDR3 region has the DNA TGTGCCAGCAAGCGGGACAGGTCTCTAGCCAAAAACATTCAGTACTTC. This translates into CASKRDRSLAKNIQYF.

This clonotype was seen repeatedly, ten times or more. This sequence joins TRBV7-6 and TRBJ1-1, with 7 positions matching TRBD1. CDR1 is SGHVS, CDR2 FNYEAQ, per germline. V was pared by 1 base and J by 1 base, with 12 bases of the junction left unmatched. This CDR3 spans 18 amino acids. CDR3 sequence reads: CASSLGTGAFLSNTEAFF. CDR3 nucleotides: TGTGCCAGCAGCTTAGGGACAGGCGCCTTCCTATCGAACACTGAAGCTTTCTTT.

This clonotype was counted ten times or more. The CDR3 nucleotides are TGTGCCAGCCAGGCCTATAGCAATCAGCCCCAGCATTTT. Encoded protein: CASQAYSNQPQHF. This chain uses TRBV12-3 or TRBV12-4 with TRBJ1-5; no clear D. V shed 8 bases and J shed 0 bases, with 8 bases lying between them. This CDR3 has 13 amino acids.

The chain recombines TRBV29-1 with TRBJ1-1, with D perhaps TRBD1 (5 bases). This CDR3 region has 14 residues. V was pared by 6 bases and J by 0 bases, with 14 bases between. Germline-derived CDR1 and CDR2 are SQVTM and ANQGSEA. CDR3 in amino acids: CSVLVGVLNTEAFF. In DNA, the CDR3 is TGCAGCGTCCTAGTGGGGGTGTTGAACACTGAAGCTTTCTTT.

A few counts support this clonotype. This chain joins TRBV19 and TRBJ2-1; 8 bases match TRBD1. Germline lookup yields CDR1 LNHDA and CDR2 SQIVND (reference sequence). CDR3 length equals 15 residues. V shed 4 bases, J shed 3 bases, and the junction held 5 bases outside the gene matches. CDR3 sequence (DNA): TGTGCCAGTAGTACCAGACAGGGGTTCTACAATGAGCAGTTCTTC. This encodes CASSTRQGFYNEQFF.

The rearrangement joins TRBV14 to TRBJ2-5; D gene uncertain. This CDR3 has 11 residues. V dropped 0 bases and J dropped 8 bases, with 4 bases sitting between them. Germline lookup yields CDR1 SGHDN and CDR2 FVKESK. CDR3 sequence reads: CASSQERTQYF. The CDR3 DNA follows: TGTGCCAGCAGCCAAGAAAGAACCCAGTACTTC.

This clonotype appeared many times. The chain employs TRBV25-1 and TRBJ2-7, with a weak D call TRBD1 (5 bases). Germline V CDR1 and CDR2: MGHDK, SYGVNS. The CDR3 is made up of 13 amino acids. Trimming removed 5 bases at V and 4 bases at J, with 12 bases between. CDR3 in amino acids: CASSLGVVYEQYF. CDR3 nucleotide sequence: TGTGCCAGCAGTTTAGGGGTCGTGTACGAGCAGTACTTC.

This clonotype turned up a few times. The chain joins TRBV20-1 to TRBJ2-7, with 15 bases lining up with TRBD2. The germline V gene has CDR1 DFQATT and CDR2 SNEGSKA (reference sequence). V was clipped by 5 bases and J by 3 bases; unmatched bases: 17. The CDR3 contains 19 residues. The CDR3: CSAFPGLAGGSAINYEQYF. For the CDR3, the DNA is TGCAGTGCTTTTCCGGGACTAGCGGGAGGTAGCGCCATTAACTACGAGCAGTACTTC.

This clonotype has only a few counts. This chain uses TRBV2 with TRBJ2-7, with TRBD2 identical over 10 bases. V dropped 6 bases and J dropped 9; count of bases not matched to a gene: 8. CDR3 length equals 13 residues. Germline V gives CDR1 SNHLY, CDR2 FYNNEI. The chain's CDR3 is CASSPAGGPRQYF. Written as DNA, the CDR3 is TGTGCCAGCAGCCCAGCGGGAGGGCCCCGGCAGTACTTC.

This rearrangement joins TRBV20-1 to TRBJ1-6; 8 nucleotides line up with TRBD1. With V trimmed by 6 bases and J by 13 bases, 8 bases remained unmatched. The CDR3 loop spans 12 amino acids. Per the germline V gene, CDR1 is DFQATT and CDR2 is SNEGSKA (reference sequence). In nucleotides, the CDR3 is TGCAGTGCCTGGACAGGGTTGAGTCCCCTCCACTTT. Encoded protein: CSAWTGLSPLHF.

This clonotype was seen ten or more times. This chain joins TRBV4-1 and TRBJ1-3, with 7 positions matching TRBD1. The germline gives CDR1 MGHRA, CDR2 YSYEKL. CDR3 length: 17 residues. Trimming cost V 5 bases and J 1 base; bases outside gene matches: 11. Written as DNA, the CDR3 is TGCGCCAGCAGCTTGCGACAGGGCCAAAGTTCTGGAAACACCATATATTTT. Amino acids: CASSLRQGQSSGNTIYF.

About this clonotype: Given a much more abundant clone one base away, this may be a read error. The chain carries TRBV7-2 and TRBJ1-1; no firm D call. V was trimmed by 5 bases and J by 1 base, leaving 11 bases between them. The germline CDR1 and CDR2 sequences are SGHTA and FQGNSA. The CDR3 is 14 amino acids. CDR3: CASSTYMGNTEAFF. The CDR3 DNA reads as TGTGCCAGCAGCACCTATATGGGGAACACTGAAGCTTTCTTT.

This clonotype was counted only a few times. CDR3 nucleotides: TGTGCCAGCAGATCGGGACAGGGTTATGTGGATACGCAGTATTTT. Protein product: CASRSGQGYVDTQYF. The chain employs TRBV28 and TRBJ2-3, with 9 bases lining up with TRBD1. The CDR3 spans 15 residues. Looked up from germline, CDR1 is MDHEN and CDR2 is SYDVKM. Unmatched junction bases numbered 10, after V lost 6 bases and J lost 6 bases.